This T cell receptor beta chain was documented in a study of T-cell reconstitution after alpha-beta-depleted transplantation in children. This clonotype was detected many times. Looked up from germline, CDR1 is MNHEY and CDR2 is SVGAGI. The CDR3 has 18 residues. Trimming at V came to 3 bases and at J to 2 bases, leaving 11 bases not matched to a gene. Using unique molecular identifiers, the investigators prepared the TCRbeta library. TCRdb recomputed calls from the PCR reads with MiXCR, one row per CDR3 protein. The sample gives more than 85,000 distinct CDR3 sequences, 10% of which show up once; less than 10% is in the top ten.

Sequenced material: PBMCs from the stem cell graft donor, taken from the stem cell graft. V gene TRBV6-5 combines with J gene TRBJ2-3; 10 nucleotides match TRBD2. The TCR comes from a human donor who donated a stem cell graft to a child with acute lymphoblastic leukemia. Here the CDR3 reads CASSYYQTSGFLTDTQYF. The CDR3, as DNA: TGTGCCAGCAGTTATTACCAGACTAGCGGGTTCCTCACAGATACGCAGTATTTT.